The rows below give T cell receptor beta chains drawn from one sample of a study of cytomegalovirus exposure and HLA in healthy donors. Generated by immunoSEQ multiplex PCR, the TCRdb table keeps only in-frame clones and is missing some. Altogether around 140,000 clones are present, about 95% being singletons, with the ten largest covering about 1.7%. Sequencing input: PBMCs. The receptors stem from a man between 18 and 29 years old in good health and CMV-seropositive. Each CDR3 is given with its conserved first and last residue. For some rows the clone size is stated as once, few or many, or as a class when expanded; others skip it.

V gene	J gene	clone size	CDR3 protein
TRBV28	TRBJ1-1	-	CASRLLGGRDTEAFF
TRBV29-1	TRBJ2-7	-	CSIIGRDTYEQYF
TRBV11-1	TRBJ2-5	-	CASSSGQGRGETQYF
TRBV5-6	TRBJ2-7	-	CASSSEDRGSYEQYF
TRBV11-2	TRBJ2-1	-	CASSPVLNEQFF
TRBV7-2	TRBJ1-4	-	CASSSRAGREGWEKLFF
TRBV5-1	TRBJ2-7	once	CASSSGDRYEQYF
TRBV28	TRBJ1-4	-	CASSFSQGAPNEKLFF
TRBV27	TRBJ2-7	-	CASSLYSGGQGPYEQYF
TRBV11-2	TRBJ2-7	once	CASSLAVSGTPYEQYF
TRBV2	TRBJ1-6	-	CASSGVSSYNSPLHF
TRBV10-3	TRBJ2-2	-	CAISDGLAGVTGELFF
TRBV27	TRBJ2-7	-	CASSLLGGQSYEQYF
TRBV28	TRBJ2-5	once	CASNSPGTGGETQYF
TRBV2	TRBJ1-1	once	CASSGQGNTEAFF
TRBV6-1	TRBJ2-7	-	CASSDPSEDYEQYF
TRBV2	TRBJ2-1	-	CASSGLAGYYNEQFF
TRBV28	TRBJ1-2	-	CASSSLRTGPGNYGYTF
TRBV5-1	TRBJ1-1	once	CASRLGTGGETEAFF
TRBV7-8	TRBJ2-7	-	CASSIGDRAYEQYF
TRBV5-1	TRBJ2-7	-	CASSGETSGRRNEQYF
TRBV9	TRBJ1-2	-	CASSGDRVGAYTF
TRBV4-1	TRBJ1-6	few	CASSQVGGRNSPLHF
TRBV10-3	TRBJ2-7	-	CAISDPAGGYEQYF
TRBV5-4	TRBJ2-1	once	CASSSNSNNEQFF
TRBV6-1	TRBJ2-7	-	CASSEGDSSYEQYF
TRBV6-5	TRBJ2-1	-	CASSLDRPILNEQFF
TRBV30	TRBJ2-2	-	CAWVRGGKVTGELFF
TRBV15	TRBJ1-6	-	CATSRGGSPLHF
TRBV19	TRBJ2-5	-	CASSWDTQRMETQYF
TRBV10-3	TRBJ2-1	once	CAISESLAGGSNEQFF
TRBV5-6	TRBJ1-3	-	CASSLAPGAGNTIYF
TRBV28	TRBJ1-5	-	CAIWVAERNQPQHF
TRBV19	TRBJ1-1	-	CASSNRTGGAFF
TRBV29-1	TRBJ1-2	-	CSVEDQRREGYGYTF
TRBV28	TRBJ2-7	-	CASSDPGLEQYF
TRBV2	TRBJ2-1	-	CASNPDLAGVGEQFF
TRBV18	TRBJ1-1	once	CASSPPPTHRSEAFF
TRBV5-1	TRBJ1-2	-	CASSLASRGSYGYTF
TRBV7-3	TRBJ1-4	few	CASSLSGTANEKLFF
TRBV30	TRBJ2-5	-	CAWRRAGVETQYF
TRBV7-6	TRBJ2-5	-	CASSPSGASGRRETQYF
TRBV19	TRBJ1-5	-	CASSKAGEVQPQHF
TRBV27	TRBJ2-7	-	CASSFMRSYEQYF
TRBV19	TRBJ2-1	-	CASSTQTGLVKEKFF
TRBV25-1	TRBJ1-1	-	CASSEDRVDTEAFF
TRBV29-1	TRBJ2-1	-	CSAMTWGLNDEQFF
TRBV7-6	TRBJ1-1	-	CASSSVTGQGTEAFF
TRBV28	TRBJ2-3	-	CASSYLGTSGTWTDTQYF
TRBV11-2	TRBJ1-6	-	CASTPGVGANSPLHF
TRBV7-2	TRBJ2-1	-	CASSHQAQLAGVAYNEQFF
TRBV18	TRBJ2-2	-	CASSPMREGRTGELFF